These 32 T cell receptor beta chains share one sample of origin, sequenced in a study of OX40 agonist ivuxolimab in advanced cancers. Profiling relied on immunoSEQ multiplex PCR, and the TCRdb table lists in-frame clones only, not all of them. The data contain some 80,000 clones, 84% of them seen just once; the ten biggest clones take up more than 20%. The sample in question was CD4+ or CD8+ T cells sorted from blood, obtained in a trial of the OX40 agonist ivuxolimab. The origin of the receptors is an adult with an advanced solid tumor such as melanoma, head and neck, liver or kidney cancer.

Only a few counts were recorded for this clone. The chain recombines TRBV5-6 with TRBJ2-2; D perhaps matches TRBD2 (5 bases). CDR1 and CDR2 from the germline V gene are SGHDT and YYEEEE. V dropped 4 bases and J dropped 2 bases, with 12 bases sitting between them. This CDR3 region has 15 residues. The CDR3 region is CASSELTINTGELFF. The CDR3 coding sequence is TGTGCCAGCAGCGAGTTGACTATTAACACCGGGGAGCTGTTTTTT.

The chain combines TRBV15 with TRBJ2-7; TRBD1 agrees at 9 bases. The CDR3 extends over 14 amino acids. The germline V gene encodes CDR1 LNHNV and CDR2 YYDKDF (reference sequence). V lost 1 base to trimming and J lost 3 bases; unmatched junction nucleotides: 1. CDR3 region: CATSRAGQGYEQYF. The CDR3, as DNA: TGTGCCACCAGCAGAGCGGGACAGGGCTACGAGCAGTACTTC.

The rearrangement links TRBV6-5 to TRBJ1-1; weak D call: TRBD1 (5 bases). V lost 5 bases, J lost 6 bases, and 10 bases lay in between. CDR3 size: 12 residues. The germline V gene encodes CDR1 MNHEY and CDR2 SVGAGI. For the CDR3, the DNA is TGTGCCAGCAGTAGAGGGGAAGCTGAAGCTTTCTTT. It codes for CASSRGEAEAFF.

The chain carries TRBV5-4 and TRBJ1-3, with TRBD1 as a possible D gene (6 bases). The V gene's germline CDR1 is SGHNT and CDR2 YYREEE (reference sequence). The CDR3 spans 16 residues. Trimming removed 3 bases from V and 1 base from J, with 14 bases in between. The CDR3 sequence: CASSSRQATSGNTIYF. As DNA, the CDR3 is TGTGCCAGCAGCTCCAGACAGGCGACTTCTGGAAACACCATATATTTT. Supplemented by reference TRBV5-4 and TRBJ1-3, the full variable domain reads ETGVTQSPTHLIKTRGQQVTLRCSSQSGHNTVSWYQQALGQGPQFIFQYYREEENGRGNFPPRFSGLQFPNYSSELNVNALELDDSALYLCASSSRQATSGNTIYFGEGSWLTVV.

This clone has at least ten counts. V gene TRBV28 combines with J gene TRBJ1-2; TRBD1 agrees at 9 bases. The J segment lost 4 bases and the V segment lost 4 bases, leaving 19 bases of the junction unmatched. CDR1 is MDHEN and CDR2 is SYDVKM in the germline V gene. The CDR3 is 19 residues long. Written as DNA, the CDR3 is TGTGCCAGCAGTTCCCCCCCGTTGGGACAGGGCAGTGCTCCCTATGGCTACACCTTC. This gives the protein CASSSPPLGQGSAPYGYTF.

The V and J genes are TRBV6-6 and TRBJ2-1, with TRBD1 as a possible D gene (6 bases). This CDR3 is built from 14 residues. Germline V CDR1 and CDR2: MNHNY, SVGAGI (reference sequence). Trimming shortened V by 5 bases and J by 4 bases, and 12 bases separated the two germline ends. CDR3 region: CASSTPGDYNEQFF. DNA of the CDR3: TGTGCCAGCAGTACCCCAGGGGATTACAATGAGCAGTTCTTC.

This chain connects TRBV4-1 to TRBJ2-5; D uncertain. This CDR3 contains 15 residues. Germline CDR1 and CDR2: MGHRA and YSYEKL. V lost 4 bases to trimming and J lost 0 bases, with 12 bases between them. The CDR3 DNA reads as TGCGCCAGCAGCCTTGGACCGACGTACCAAGAGACCCAGTACTTC. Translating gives CASSLGPTYQETQYF.

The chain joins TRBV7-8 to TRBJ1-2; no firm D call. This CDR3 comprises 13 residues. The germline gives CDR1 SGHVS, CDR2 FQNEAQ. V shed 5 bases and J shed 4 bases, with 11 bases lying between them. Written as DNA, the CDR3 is TGTGCCAGCAGCCCTGGACGGTCCTATGGCTACACCTTC. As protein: CASSPGRSYGYTF.

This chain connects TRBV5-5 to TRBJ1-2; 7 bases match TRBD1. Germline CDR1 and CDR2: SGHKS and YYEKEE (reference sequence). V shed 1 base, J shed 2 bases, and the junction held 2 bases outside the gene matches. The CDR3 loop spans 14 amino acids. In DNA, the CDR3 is TGTGCCAGCAGCTTGACAGGGGCGAACTATGGCTACACCTTC. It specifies CASSLTGANYGYTF.

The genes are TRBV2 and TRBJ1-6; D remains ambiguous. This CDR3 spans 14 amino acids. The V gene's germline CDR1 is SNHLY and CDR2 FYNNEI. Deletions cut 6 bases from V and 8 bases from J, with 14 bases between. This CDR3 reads CASRTGVGDSPLHF. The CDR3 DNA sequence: TGTGCCAGCAGGACGGGAGTAGGCGATTCACCCCTCCACTTT.

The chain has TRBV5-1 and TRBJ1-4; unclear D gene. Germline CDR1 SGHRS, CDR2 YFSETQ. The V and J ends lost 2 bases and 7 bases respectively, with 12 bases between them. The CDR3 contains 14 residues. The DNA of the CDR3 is TGCGCCAGCAGCTTACGGACGGGGAGTGAAAAACTGTTTTTT. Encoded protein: CASSLRTGSEKLFF.

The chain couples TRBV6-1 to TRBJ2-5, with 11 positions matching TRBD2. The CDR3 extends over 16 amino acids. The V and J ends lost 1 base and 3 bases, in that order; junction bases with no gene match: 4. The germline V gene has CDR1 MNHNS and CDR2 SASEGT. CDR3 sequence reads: CASSEVLAGGKETQYF. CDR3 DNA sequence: TGTGCCAGCAGTGAAGTTCTAGCGGGGGGTAAAGAGACCCAGTACTTC.

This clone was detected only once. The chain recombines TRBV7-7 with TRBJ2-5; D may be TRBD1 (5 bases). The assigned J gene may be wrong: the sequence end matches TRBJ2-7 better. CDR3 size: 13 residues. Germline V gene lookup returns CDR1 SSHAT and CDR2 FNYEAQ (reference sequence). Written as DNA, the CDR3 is TGTGCCAGCAGCTTGGGTGGGCAGGGCGAGCAGTACTTC. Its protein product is CASSLGGQGEQYF.

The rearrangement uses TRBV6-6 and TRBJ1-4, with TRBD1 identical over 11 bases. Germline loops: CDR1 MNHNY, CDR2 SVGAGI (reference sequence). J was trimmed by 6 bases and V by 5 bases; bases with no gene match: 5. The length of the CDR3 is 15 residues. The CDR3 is CASSRPGQGDEKLFF. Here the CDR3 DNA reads TGTGCCAGCAGTAGACCGGGACAGGGGGATGAAAAACTGTTTTTT.

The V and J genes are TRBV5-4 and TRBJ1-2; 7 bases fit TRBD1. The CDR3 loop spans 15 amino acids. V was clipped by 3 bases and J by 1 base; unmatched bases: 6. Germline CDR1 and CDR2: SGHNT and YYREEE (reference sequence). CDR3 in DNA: TGTGCCAGCAGCTCCAGACAGGGTAATAACTATGGCTACACCTTC. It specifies CASSSRQGNNYGYTF.

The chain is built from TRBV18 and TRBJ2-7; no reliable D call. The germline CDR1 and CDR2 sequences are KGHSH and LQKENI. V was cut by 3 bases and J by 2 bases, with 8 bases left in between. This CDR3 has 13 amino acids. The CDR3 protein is CASSPGITYEQYF. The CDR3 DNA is TGTGCCAGCTCACCGGGAATTACCTACGAGCAGTACTTC.

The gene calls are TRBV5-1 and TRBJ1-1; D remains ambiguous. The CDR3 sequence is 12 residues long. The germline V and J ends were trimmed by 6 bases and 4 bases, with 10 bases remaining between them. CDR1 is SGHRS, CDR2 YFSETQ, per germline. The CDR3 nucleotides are TGCGCCAGCAACTCCCCGGGCACTGAAGCTTTCTTT. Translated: CASNSPGTEAFF.

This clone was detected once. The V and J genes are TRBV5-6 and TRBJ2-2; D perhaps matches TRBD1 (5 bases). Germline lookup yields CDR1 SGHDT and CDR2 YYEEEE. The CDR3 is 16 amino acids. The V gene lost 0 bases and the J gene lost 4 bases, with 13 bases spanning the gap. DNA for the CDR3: TGTGCCAGCAGCTTGGCGGCAGGGTTCGCCACCGGGGAGCTGTTTTTT. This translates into CASSLAAGFATGELFF. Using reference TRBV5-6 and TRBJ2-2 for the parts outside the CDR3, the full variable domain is DAGVTQSPTHLIKTRGQQVTLRCSPKSGHDTVSWYQQALGQGPQFIFQYYEEEERQRGNFPDRFSGHQFPNYSSELNVNALLLGDSALYLCASSLAAGFATGELFFGEGSRLTVL.

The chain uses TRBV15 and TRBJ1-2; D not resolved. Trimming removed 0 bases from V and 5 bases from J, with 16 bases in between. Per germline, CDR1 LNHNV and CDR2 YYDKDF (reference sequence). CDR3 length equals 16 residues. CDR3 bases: TGTGCCACCAGCAGAGATCTTTTCGCAGGATGGTATGGCTACACCTTC. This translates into CATSRDLFAGWYGYTF.

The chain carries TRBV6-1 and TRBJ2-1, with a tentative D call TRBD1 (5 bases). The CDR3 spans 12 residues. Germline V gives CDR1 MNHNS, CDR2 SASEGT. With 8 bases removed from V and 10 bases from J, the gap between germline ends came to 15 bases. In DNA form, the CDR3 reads TGTGCCAGCGTTACAGGTCTGGGGGAGCAGTTCTTC. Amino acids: CASVTGLGEQFF.

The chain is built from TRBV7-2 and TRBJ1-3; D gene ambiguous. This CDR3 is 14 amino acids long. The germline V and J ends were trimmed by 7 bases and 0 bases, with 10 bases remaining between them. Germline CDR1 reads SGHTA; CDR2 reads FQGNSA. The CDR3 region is CASTFRPSGNTIYF. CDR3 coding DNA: TGTGCCAGCACCTTTAGGCCCTCTGGAAACACCATATATTTT. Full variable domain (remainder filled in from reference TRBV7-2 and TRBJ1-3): GAGVSQSPSNKVTEKGKDVELRCDPISGHTALYWYRQSLGQGLEFLIYFQGNSAPDKSGLPSDRFSAERTGGSVSTLTIQRTQQEDSAVYLCASTFRPSGNTIYFGEGSWLTVV.

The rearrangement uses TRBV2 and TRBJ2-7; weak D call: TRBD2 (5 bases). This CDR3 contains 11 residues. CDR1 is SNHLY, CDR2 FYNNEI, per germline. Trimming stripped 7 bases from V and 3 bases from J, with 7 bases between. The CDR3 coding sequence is TGTGCCAGCAACGAGGGCTACGAGCAGTACTTC. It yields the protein CASNEGYEQYF. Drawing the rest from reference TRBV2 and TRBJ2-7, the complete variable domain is EPEVTQTPSHQVTQMGQEVILRCVPISNHLYFYWYRQILGQKVEFLVSFYNNEISEKSEIFDDQFSVERPDGSNFTLKIRSTKLEDSAMYFCASNEGYEQYFGPGTRLTVT.

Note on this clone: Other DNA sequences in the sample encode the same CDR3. The CDR3 DNA follows: TGTGCCAGTAGCTTGGGACTGGACACTGAAGCTTTCTTT. It specifies CASSLGLDTEAFF. J is TRBJ1-1 and V is TRBV19, with D possibly TRBD1 on 5 matching bases. The V gene's germline CDR1 is LNHDA and CDR2 SQIVND (reference sequence). V lost 6 bases, J lost 3 bases, and 11 bases lay in between. The length of the CDR3 is 13 residues.

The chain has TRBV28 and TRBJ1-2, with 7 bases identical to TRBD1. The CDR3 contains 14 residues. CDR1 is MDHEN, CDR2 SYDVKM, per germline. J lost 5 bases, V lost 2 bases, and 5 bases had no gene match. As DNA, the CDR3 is TGTGCCAGCAGTTTAAGAGGGGGCGCGTATGGCTACACCTTC. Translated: CASSLRGGAYGYTF.

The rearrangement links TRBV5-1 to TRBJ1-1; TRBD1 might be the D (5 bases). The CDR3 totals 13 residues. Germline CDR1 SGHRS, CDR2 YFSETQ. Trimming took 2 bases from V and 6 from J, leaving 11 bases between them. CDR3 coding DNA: TGCGCCAGCAGCTTCGGGGGAGGCCCTGAAGCTTTCTTT. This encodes CASSFGGGPEAFF.

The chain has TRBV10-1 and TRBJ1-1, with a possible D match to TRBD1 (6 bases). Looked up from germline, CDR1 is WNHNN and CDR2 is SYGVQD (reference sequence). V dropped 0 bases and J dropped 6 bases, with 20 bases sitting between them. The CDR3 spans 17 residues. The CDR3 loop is CASSESTGTGAFAEAFF. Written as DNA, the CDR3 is TGCGCCAGCAGTGAGTCGACAGGTACGGGGGCTTTTGCTGAAGCTTTCTTT.

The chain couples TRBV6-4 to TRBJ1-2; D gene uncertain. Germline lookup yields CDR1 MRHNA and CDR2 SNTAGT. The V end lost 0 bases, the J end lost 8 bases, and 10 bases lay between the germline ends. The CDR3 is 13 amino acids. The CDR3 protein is CASSDSRFGGYTF. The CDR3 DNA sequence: TGTGCCAGCAGTGACTCCAGGTTCGGCGGCTACACCTTC.

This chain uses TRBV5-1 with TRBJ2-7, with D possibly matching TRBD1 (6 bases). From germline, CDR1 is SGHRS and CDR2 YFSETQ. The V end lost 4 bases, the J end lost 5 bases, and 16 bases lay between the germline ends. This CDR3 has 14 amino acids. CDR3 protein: CASSDQGWDNEQYF. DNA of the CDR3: TGCGCCAGCAGCGATCAGGGTTGGGACAACGAGCAGTACTTC.

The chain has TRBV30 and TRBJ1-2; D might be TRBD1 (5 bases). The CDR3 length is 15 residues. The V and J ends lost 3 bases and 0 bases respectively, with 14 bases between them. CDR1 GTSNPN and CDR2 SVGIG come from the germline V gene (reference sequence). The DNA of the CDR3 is TGTGCCTGGAGCCCTCGGGGGACGGCTAACTATGGCTACACCTTC. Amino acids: CAWSPRGTANYGYTF.

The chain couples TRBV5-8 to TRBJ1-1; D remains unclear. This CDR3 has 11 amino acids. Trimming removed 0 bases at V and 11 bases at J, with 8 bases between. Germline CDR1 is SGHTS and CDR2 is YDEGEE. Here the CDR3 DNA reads TGTGCCAGCAGCTTGGAAGTGATTGCTTTCTTT. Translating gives CASSLEVIAFF.

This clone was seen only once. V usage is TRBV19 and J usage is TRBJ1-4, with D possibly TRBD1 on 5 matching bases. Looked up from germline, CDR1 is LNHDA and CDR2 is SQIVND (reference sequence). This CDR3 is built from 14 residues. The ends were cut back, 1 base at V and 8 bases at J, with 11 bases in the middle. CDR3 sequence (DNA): TGTGCCAGTAGTATAGCTACTGGGGGGGAAAAACTGTTTTTT. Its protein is CASSIATGGEKLFF.

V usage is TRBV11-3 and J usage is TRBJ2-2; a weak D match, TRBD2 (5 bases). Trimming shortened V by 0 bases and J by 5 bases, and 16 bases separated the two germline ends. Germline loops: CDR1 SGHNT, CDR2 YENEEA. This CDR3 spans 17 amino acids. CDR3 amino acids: CASSLDEGRKGTGELFF. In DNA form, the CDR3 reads TGTGCCAGCAGCTTAGATGAGGGCAGGAAAGGTACCGGGGAGCTGTTTTTT.